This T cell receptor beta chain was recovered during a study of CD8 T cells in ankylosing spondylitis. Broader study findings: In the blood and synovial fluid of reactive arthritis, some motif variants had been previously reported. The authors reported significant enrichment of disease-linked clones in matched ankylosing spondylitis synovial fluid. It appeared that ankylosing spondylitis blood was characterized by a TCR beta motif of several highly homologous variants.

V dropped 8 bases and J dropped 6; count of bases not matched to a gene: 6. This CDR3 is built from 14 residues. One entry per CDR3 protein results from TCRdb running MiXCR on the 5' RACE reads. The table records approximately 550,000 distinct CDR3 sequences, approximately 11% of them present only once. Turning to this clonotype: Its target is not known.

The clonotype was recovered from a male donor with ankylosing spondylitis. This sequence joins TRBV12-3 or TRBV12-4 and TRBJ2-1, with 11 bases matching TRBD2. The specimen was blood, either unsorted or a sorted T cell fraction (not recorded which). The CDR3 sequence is CASGLLAGVNEQFF. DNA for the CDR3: TGTGCCAGCGGACTACTAGCGGGAGTCAATGAGCAGTTCTTC.